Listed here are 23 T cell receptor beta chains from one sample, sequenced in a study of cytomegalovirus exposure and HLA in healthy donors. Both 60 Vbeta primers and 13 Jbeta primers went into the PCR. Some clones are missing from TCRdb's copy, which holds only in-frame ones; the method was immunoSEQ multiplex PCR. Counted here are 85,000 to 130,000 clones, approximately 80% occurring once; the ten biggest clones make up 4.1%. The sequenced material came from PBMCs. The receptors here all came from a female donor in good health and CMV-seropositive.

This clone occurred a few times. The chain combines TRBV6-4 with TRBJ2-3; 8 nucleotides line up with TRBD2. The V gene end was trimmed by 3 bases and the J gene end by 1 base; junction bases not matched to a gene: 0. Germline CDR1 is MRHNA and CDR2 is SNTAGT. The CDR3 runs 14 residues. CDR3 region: CASSEAGGTDTQYF. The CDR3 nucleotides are TGTGCCAGCAGTGAAGCGGGGGGCACAGATACGCAGTATTTT.

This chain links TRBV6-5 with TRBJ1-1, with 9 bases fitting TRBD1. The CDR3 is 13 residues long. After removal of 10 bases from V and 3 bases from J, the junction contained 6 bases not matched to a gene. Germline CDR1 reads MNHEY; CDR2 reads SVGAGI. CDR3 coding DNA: TGTGCCACGGGACAGGGTGGTTACACTGAAGCTTTCTTT. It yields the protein CATGQGGYTEAFF.

CDR3 bases: TGTGCCAGCAGCTTGGAGAGCTCCTATAATTCACCCCTCCACTTT. It translates to CASSLESSYNSPLHF. The chain employs TRBV7-2 and TRBJ1-6, with no clear D. The germline V and J ends were trimmed by 3 bases and 0 bases, with 6 bases remaining between them. The germline CDR1 and CDR2 sequences are SGHTA and FQGNSA. The CDR3 runs to 15 residues.

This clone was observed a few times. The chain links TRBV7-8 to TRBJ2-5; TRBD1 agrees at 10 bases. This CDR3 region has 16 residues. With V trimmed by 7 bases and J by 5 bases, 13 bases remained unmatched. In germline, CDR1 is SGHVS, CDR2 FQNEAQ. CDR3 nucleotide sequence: TGTGCCAGCATCCCACAGGGACAGGGGTCTCAGGAGACCCAGTACTTC. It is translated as CASIPQGQGSQETQYF.

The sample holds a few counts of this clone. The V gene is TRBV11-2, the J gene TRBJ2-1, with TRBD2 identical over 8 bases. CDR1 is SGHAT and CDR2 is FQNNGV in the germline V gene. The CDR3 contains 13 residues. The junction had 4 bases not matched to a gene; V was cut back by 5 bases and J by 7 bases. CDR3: CASSPGRVNEQFF. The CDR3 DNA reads TGTGCCAGCAGCCCCGGGAGGGTGAATGAGCAGTTCTTC.

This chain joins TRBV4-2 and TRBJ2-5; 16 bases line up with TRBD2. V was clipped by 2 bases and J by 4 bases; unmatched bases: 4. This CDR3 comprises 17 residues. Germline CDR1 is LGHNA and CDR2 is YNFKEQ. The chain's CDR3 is CASSQSGTSGGAETQYF. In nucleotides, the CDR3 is TGTGCCAGCAGCCAATCCGGGACTAGCGGGGGGGCAGAGACCCAGTACTTC.

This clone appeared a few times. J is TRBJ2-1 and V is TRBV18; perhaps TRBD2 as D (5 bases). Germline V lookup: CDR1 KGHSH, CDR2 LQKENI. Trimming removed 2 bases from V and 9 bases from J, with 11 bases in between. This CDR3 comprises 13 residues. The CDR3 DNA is TGTGCCAGCTCACCAGACCTAGCAAGTGAGCAGTTCTTC. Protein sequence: CASSPDLASEQFF.

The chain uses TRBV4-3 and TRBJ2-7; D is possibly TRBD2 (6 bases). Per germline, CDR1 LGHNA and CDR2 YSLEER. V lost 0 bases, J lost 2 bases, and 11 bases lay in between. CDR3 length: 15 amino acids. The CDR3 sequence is CASSQDPGVAYEQYF. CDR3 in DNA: TGCGCCAGCAGCCAAGACCCGGGGGTGGCCTACGAGCAGTACTTC.

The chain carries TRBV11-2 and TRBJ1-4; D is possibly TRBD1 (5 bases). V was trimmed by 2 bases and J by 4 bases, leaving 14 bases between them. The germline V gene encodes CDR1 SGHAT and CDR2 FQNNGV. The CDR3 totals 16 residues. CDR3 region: CASSLRQPYFNEKLFF. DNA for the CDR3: TGTGCCAGCAGCTTAAGACAGCCGTATTTTAATGAAAAACTGTTTTTT.

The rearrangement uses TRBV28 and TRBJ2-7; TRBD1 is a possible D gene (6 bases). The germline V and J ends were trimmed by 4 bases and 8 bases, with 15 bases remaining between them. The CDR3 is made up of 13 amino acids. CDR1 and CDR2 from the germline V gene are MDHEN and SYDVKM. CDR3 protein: CASSSTGPSKQYF. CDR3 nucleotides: TGTGCCAGCAGTTCGACAGGCCCCTCCAAGCAGTACTTC.

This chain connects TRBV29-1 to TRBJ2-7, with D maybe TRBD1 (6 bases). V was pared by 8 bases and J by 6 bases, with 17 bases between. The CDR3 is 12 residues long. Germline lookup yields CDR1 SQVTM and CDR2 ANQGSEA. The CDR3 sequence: CSTQGGWGEQYF. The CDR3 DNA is TGCAGCACTCAAGGGGGTTGGGGCGAGCAGTACTTC.

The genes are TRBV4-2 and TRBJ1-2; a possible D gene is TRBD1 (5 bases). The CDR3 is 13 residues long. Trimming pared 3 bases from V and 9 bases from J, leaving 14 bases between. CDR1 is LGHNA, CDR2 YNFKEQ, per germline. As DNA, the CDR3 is TGTGCCAGCAGCCAGACGGGACTCCAACGCTACACCTTC. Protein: CASSQTGLQRYTF.

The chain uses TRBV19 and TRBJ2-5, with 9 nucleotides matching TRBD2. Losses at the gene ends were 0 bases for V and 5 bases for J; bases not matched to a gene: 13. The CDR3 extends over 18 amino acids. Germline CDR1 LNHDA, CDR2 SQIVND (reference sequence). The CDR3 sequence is CASSIDRDSGSAWETQYF. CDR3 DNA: TGTGCCAGTAGTATAGATCGAGATAGCGGGAGTGCATGGGAGACCCAGTACTTC.

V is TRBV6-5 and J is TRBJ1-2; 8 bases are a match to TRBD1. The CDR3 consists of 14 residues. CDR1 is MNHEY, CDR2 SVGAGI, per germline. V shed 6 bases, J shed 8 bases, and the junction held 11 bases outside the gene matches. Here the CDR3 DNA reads TGTGCCAGCAGCCAGTCAGGGGGCCCGGGAGGCTACACCTTC. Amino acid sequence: CASSQSGGPGGYTF.

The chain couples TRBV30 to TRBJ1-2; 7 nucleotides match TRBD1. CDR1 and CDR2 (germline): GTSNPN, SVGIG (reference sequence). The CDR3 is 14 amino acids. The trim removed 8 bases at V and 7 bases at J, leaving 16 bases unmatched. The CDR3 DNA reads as TGTGCCGGGACCGTCCAGGGGGTTACGGTTGGCTACACCTTC. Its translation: CAGTVQGVTVGYTF.

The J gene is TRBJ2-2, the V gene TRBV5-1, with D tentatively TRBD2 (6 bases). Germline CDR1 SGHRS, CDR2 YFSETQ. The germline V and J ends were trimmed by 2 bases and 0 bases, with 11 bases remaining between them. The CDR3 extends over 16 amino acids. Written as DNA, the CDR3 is TGCGCCAGCAGCTTACTAGCAGCAGCGAACACCGGGGAGCTGTTTTTT. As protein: CASSLLAAANTGELFF.

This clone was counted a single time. The CDR3 reads CASSPLTSGLEGPGKYNEQFF. Written as DNA, the CDR3 is TGTGCCAGCAGCCCCCTTACGTCGGGACTAGAGGGGCCGGGTAAATACAATGAGCAGTTCTTC. The chain uses TRBV28 and TRBJ2-1; 8 bases map to TRBD2. Unmatched junction bases numbered 26, after V lost 6 bases and J lost 4 bases. CDR1 and CDR2 from the germline V gene are MDHEN and SYDVKM. The CDR3 is made up of 21 amino acids.

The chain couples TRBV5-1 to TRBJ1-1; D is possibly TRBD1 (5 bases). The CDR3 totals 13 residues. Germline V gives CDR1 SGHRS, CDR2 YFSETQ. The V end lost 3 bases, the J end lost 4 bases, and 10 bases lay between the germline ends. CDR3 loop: CASSWDGGTEAFF. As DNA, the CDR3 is TGCGCCAGCAGCTGGGACGGGGGCACTGAAGCTTTCTTT.

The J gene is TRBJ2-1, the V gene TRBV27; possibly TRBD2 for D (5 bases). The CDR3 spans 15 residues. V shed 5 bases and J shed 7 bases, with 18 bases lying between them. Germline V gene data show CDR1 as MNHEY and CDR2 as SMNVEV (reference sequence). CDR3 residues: CASSPKPLRGNEQFF. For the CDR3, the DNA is TGTGCCAGCAGTCCTAAGCCCCTCCGAGGGAATGAGCAGTTCTTC.

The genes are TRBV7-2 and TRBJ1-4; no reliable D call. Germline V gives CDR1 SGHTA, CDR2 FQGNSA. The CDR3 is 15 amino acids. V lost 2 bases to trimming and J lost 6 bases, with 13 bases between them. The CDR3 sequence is CASSLPPRKDEKLFF. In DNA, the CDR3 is TGTGCCAGCAGCTTACCCCCCAGGAAGGATGAAAAACTGTTTTTT. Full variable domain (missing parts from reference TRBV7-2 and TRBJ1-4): GAGVSQSPSNKVTEKGKDVELRCDPISGHTALYWYRQSLGQGLEFLIYFQGNSAPDKSGLPSDRFSAERTGGSVSTLTIQRTQQEDSAVYLCASSLPPRKDEKLFFGSGTQLSVL.

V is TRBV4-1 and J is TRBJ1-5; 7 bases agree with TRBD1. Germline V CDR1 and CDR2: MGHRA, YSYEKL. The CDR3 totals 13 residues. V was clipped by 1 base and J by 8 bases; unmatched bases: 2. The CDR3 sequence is CASSQATGEPQHF. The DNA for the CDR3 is TGCGCCAGCAGCCAAGCTACAGGGGAGCCCCAGCATTTT.

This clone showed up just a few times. Written as DNA, the CDR3 is TGTGCCAGCAGCCGACCGCTAGCGGGGGTCCACTCTGGGGCCAACGTCCTGACTTTC. Protein sequence: CASSRPLAGVHSGANVLTF. The chain has TRBV5-4 and TRBJ2-6, with 10 nucleotides matching TRBD2. V was pared by 4 bases and J by 0 bases, with 10 bases of the junction left unmatched. CDR3 length: 19 amino acids. The V gene's germline CDR1 is SGHNT and CDR2 YYREEE (reference sequence).

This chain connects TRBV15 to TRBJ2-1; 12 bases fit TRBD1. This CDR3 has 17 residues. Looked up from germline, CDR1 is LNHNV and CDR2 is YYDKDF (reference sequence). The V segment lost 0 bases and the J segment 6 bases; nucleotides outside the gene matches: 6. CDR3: CATSRDQGTGGVNEQFF. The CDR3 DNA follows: TGTGCCACCAGCAGAGATCAAGGGACAGGGGGCGTCAATGAGCAGTTCTTC.